The present entry profiles one T cell receptor beta chain with its context. The CDR3 has 15 residues. Per the germline V gene, CDR1 is SGHKS and CDR2 is YYEKEE (reference sequence). Trimming shortened V by 3 bases and J by 1 base, and 13 bases separated the two germline ends. This entry comes from a study of shared T cell receptors in the human thymus. The repertoire was sequenced with immunoSEQ multiplex PCR; TCRdb's copy has only in-frame clones and lacks some. The sample lists a few hundred thousand clones; 85% to 95% were seen once. The rearrangement uses TRBV5-5 and TRBJ2-5, with D unresolved. Input material: thymocytes. The TCR sequence derives from a human donor. CDR3 protein: CASSSSPALQETQYF. The CDR3 coding sequence is TGTGCCAGCAGCTCCTCCCCGGCCCTCCAAGAGACCCAGTACTTC.